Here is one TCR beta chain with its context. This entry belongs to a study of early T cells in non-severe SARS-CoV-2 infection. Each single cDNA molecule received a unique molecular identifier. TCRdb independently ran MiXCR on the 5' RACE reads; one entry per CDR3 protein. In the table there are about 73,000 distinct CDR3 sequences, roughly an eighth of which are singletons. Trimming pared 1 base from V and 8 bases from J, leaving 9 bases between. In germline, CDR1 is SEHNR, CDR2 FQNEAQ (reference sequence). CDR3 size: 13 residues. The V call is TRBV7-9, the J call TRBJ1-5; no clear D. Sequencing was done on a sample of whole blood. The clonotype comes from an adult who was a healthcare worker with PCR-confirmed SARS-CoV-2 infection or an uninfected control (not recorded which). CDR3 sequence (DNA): TGTGCCAGCAGCTTAGTGGAGAGTGAGCCCCAGCATTTT. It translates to CASSLVESEPQHF.